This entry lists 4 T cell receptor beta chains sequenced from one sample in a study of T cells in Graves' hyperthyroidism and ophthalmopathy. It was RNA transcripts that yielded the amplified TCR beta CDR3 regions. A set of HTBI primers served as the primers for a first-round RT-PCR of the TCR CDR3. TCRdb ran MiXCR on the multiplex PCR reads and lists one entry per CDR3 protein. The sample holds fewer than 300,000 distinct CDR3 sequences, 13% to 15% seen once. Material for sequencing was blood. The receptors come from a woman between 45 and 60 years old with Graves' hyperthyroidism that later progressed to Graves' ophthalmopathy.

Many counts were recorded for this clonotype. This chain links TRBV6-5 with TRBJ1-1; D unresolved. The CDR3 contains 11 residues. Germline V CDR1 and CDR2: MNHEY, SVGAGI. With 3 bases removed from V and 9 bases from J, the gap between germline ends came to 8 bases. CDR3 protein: CASSYAGKAFF. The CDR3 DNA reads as TGTGCCAGCAGTTATGCGGGGAAAGCTTTCTTT.

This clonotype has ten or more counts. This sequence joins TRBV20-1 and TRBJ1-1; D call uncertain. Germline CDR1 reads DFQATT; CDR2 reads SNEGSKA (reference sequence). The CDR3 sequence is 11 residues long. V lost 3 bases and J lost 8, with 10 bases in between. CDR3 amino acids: CSASSQAEAFF. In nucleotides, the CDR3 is TGCAGTGCTAGTTCTCAAGCCGAAGCTTTCTTT.

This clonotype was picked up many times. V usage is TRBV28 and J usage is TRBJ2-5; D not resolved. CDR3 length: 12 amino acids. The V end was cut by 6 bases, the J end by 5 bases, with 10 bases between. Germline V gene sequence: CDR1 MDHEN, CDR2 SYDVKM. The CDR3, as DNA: TGTGCCAGCAGGACCCCATCCGAGACCCAGTACTTC. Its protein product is CASRTPSETQYF.

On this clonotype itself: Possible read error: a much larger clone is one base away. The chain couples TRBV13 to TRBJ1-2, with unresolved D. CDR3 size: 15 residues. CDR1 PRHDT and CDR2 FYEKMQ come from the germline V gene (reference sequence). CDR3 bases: TGTGCCAGCGGCTTAGGCGTTTCTGTTAACTATGGCTACACCTTC. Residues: CASGLGVSVNYGYTF.